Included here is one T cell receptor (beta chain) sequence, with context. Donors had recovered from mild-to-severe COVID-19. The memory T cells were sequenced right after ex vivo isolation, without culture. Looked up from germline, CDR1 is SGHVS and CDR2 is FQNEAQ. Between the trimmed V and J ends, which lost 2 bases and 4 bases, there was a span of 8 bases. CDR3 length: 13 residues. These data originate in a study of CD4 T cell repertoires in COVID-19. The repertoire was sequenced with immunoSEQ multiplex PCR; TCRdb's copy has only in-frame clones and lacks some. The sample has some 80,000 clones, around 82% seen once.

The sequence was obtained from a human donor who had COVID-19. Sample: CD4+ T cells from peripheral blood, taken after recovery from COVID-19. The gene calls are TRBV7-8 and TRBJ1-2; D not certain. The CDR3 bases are TGTGCCAGCAGCTTAATGACGGGCTATGGCTACACCTTC. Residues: CASSLMTGYGYTF.